This TCR beta chain is from a study of Tregs in tolerant kidney transplant recipients. Study-wide findings and caveats: Validation in larger populations is needed because few patients were studied.

Profiled with immunoSEQ multiplex PCR; TCRdb holds only in-frame clones, not every one. This table holds more than 95,000 clones, 92% found once. Unstimulated Tregs (CD4+CD25+CD127-) and CD4+CD25- non-Tregs were sorted from PBMCs. V was cut by 0 bases and J by 1 base, with 10 bases left in between. The CDR3 has 16 amino acids. The germline V gene encodes CDR1 SGDLS and CDR2 YYNGEE. On this clone itself: The antigen is not known.

The rearrangement links TRBV9 to TRBJ1-4; D perhaps matches TRBD1 (5 bases). The sequenced sample was CD4+ T cells from blood. The receptor was derived from a human donor in good health. This CDR3 reads CASSVDSGGTNEKLFF. As DNA, the CDR3 is TGTGCCAGCAGCGTAGATTCCGGGGGAACTAATGAAAAACTGTTTTTT.